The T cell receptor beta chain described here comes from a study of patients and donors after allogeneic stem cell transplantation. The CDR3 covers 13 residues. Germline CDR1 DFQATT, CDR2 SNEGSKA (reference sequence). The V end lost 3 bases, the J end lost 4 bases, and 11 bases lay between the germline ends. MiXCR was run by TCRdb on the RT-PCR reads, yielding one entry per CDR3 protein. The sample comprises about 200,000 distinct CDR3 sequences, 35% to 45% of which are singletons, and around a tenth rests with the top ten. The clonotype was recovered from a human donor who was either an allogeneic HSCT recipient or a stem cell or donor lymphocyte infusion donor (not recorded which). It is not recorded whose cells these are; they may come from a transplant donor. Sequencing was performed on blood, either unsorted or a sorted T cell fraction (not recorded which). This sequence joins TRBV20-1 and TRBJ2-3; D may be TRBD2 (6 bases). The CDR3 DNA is TGCAGTGCTAGTACGGGGGTTCCAGATACGCAGTATTTT. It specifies CSASTGVPDTQYF.